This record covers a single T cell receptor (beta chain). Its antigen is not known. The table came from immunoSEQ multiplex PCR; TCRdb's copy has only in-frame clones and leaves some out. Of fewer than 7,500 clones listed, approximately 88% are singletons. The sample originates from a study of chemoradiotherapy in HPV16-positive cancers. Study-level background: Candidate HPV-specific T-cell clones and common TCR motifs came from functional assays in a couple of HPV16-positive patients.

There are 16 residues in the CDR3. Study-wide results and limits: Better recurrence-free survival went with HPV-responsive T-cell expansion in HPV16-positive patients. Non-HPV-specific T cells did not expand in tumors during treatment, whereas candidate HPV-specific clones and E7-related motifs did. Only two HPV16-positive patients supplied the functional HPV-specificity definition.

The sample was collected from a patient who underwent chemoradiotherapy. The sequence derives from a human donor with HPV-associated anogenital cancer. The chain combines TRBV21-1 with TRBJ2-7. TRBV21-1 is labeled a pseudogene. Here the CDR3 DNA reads TGTGCCAGCAGCAAAGAGGGCCGAGATAGCTCCTACGAGCAGTACTTC. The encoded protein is CASSKEGRDSSYEQYF.